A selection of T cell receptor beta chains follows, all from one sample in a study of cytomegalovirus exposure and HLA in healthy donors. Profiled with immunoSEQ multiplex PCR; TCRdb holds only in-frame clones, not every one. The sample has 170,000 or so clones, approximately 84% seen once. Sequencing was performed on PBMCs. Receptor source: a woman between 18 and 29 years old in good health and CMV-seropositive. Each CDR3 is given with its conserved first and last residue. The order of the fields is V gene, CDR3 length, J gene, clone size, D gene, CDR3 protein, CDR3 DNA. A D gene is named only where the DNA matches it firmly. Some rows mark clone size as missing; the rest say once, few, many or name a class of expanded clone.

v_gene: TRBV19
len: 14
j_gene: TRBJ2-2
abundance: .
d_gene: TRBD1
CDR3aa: CASSKTGEHGELFF
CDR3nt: TGTGCCAGTAGTAAGACAGGGGAACACGGGGAGCTGTTTTTT

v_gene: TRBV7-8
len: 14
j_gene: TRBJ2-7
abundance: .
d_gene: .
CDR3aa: CASSPGGVVYEQYF
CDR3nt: TGTGCCAGCAGCCCCGGGGGTGTCGTCTACGAGCAGTACTTC

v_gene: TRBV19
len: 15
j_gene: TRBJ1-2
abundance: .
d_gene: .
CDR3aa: CASTPATVGGYGYTF
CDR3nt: TGTGCCAGTACCCCGGCGACGGTCGGGGGCTATGGCTACACCTTC

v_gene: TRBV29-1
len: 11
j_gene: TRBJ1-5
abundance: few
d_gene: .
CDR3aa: CSVIETRAQHF
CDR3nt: TGCAGCGTTATTGAGACCAGGGCCCAGCATTTT

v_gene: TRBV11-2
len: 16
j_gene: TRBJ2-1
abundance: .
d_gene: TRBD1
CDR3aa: CASSPEDRGTYNEQFF
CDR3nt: TGTGCCAGCAGCCCCGAGGACAGGGGAACCTACAATGAGCAGTTCTTC

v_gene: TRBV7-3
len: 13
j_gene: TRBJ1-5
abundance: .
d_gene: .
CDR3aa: CASSLSVGQPQHF
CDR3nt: TGTGCCAGCAGCTTAAGTGTCGGTCAGCCCCAGCATTTT

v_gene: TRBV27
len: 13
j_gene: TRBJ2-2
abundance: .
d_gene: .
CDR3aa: CASSPTRHGELFF
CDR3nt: TGTGCCAGCAGTCCCACTCGTCACGGGGAGCTGTTTTTT

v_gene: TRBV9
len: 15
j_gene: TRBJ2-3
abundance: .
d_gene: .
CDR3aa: CASSVAAGRGDTQYF
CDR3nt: TGTGCCAGCAGCGTAGCGGCAGGAAGGGGAGATACGCAGTATTTT

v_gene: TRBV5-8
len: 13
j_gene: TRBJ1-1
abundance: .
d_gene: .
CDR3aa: CASSRGQYTEAFF
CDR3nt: TGTGCCAGCAGCCGCGGACAGTACACTGAAGCTTTCTTT

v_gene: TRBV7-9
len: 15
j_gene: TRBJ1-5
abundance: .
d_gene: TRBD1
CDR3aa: CASSSGGTGVQPQHF
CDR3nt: TGTGCCAGCAGTTCAGGAGGGACAGGGGTGCAGCCCCAGCATTTT

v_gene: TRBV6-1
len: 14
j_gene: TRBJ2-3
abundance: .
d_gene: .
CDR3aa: CASSERGFTDTQYF
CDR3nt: TGTGCCAGCAGTGAACGAGGCTTTACAGATACGCAGTATTTT

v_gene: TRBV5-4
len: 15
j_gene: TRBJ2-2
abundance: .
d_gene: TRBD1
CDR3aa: CASSLVQGATGELFF
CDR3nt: TGTGCCAGCAGCTTGGTACAGGGGGCCACCGGGGAGCTGTTTTTT

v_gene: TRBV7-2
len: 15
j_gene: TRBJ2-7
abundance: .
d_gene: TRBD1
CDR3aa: CASSPFRDSIYEQYF
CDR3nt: TGTGCCAGCAGCCCGTTCCGGGACAGCATCTACGAGCAGTACTTC

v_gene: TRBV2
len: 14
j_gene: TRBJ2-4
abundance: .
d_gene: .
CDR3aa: CASSERVTKNIQYF
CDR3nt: TGTGCCAGCAGTGAGAGGGTAACCAAAAACATTCAGTACTTC

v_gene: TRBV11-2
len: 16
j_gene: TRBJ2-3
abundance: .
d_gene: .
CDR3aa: CASSLYIQASTDTQYF
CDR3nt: TGTGCCAGCAGCTTATATATCCAGGCTAGCACAGATACGCAGTATTTT

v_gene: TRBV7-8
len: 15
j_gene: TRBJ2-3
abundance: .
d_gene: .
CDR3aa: CASSLEGLTTDTQYF
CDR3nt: TGTGCCAGCAGCTTAGAGGGACTTACCACAGATACGCAGTATTTT

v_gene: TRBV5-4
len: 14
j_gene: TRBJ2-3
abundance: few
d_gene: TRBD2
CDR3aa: CASSLAGGPDTQYF
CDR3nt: TGTGCCAGCAGCCTAGCGGGGGGCCCAGATACGCAGTATTTT

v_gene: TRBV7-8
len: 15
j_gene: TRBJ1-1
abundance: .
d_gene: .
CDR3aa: CASSLQQGLIIGAFF
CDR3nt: TGTGCCAGCAGCTTACAGCAGGGATTAATTATTGGAGCTTTCTTT

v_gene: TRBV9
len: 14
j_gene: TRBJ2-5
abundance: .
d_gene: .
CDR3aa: CASSVFAGGETQYF
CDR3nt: TGTGCCAGCAGCGTATTTGCAGGGGGGGAGACCCAGTACTTC

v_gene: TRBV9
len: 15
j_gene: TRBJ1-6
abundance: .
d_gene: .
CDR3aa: CASSVGTVANSPLHF
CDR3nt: TGTGCCAGCAGCGTAGGGACAGTAGCAAATTCACCCCTCCACTTT

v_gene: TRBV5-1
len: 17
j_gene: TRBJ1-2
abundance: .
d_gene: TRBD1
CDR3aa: CASSFEVHRTGTYGYTF
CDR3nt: TGCGCCAGCAGCTTTGAGGTACATCGGACAGGGACATATGGCTACACCTTC

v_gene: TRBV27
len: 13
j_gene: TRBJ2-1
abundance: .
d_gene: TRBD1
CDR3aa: CASRAGGYNEQFF
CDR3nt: TGTGCCAGCAGAGCAGGGGGCTACAATGAGCAGTTCTTC

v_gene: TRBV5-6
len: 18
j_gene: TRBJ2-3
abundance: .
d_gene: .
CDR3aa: CASSIPMAVGQGTDTQYF
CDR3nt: TGTGCCAGCAGCATCCCTATGGCAGTGGGGCAGGGAACAGATACGCAGTATTTT

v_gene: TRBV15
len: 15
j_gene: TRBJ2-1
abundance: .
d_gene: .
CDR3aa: CATSRDPSSYNEQFF
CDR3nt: TGTGCCACCAGCAGAGACCCCTCCTCCTACAATGAGCAGTTCTTC

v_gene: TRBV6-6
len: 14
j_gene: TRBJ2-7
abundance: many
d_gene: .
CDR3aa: CASSYGTPAPEQYF
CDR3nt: TGTGCCAGCAGTTACGGGACTCCCGCCCCCGAGCAGTACTTC